What follows describes a single T cell receptor beta chain. Its specificity is unknown. These data are taken from a study of T cell repertoires in cytomegalovirus infection. Study information: An indication of both CMV infection and matching HLA type came from public TCR beta signatures.

The V gene end was trimmed by 7 bases and the J gene end by 8 bases; junction bases not matched to a gene: 6. The CDR3 is 13 residues long. TCRdb called the reads again in MiXCR, with one record for every CDR3 protein. Of over 100,000 distinct CDR3 sequences in the sample, more than 15% are singletons; the top ten hold about 7.3%. General study points: Cumulative public TCR beta family frequency identified CMV carriers with the relevant HLA. CMV-specific TCR beta clonotypes restricted by HLA-C were the ones dominating the ex vivo response.

The receptor was isolated from a human donor in good health (CMV status not recorded). Some clones in this sample may be carry-over from other donors' samples. The source material was PBMCs. V is TRBV23-1 and J is TRBJ2-1; 9 bases agree with TRBD2. TRBV23-1 is given ORF status, its function remaining uncertain. The CDR3: CASMRAGGDEQFF. The CDR3 DNA sequence: TGCGCCAGCATGAGGGCGGGGGGGGATGAGCAGTTCTTC.